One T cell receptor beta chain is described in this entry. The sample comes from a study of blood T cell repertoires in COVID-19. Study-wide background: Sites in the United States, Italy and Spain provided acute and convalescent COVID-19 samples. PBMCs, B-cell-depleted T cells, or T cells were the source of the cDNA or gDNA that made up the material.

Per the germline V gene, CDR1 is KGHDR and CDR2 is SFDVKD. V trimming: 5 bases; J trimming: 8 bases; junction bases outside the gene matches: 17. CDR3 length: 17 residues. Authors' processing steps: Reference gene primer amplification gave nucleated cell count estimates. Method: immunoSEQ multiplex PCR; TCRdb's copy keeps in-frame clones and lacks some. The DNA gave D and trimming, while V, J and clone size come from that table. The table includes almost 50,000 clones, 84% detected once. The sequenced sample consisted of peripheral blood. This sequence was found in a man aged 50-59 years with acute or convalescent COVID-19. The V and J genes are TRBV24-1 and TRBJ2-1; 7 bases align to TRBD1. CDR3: CATSGSVETGIRDEQFF. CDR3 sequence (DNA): TGTGCCACCAGTGGGTCCGTCGAGACAGGGATAAGGGATGAGCAGTTCTTC.